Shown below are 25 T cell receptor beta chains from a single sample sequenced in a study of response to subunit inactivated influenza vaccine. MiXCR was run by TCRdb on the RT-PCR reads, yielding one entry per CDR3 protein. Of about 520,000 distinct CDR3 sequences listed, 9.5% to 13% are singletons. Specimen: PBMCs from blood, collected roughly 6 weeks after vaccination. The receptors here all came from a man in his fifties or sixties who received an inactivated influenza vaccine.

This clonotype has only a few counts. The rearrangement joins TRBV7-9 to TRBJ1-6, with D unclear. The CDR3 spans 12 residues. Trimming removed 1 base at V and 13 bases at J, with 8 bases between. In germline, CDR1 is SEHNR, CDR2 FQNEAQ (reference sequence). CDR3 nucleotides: TGTGCCAGCAGCTTAGTGGGCCATCCCCTCCACTTT. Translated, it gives CASSLVGHPLHF.

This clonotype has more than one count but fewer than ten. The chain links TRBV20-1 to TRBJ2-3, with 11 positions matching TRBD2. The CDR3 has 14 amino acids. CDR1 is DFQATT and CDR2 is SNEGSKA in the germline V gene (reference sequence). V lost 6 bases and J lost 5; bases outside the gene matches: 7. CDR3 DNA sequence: TGCAGTGCCGCGGGACTAGCGGAGCGAGATACGCAGTATTTT. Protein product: CSAAGLAERDTQYF.

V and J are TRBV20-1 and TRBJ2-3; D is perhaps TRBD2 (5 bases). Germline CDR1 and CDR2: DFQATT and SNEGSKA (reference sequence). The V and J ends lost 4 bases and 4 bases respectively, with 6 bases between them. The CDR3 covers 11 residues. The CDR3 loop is CSANSADTQYF. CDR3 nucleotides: TGCAGTGCTAATAGCGCAGATACGCAGTATTTT.

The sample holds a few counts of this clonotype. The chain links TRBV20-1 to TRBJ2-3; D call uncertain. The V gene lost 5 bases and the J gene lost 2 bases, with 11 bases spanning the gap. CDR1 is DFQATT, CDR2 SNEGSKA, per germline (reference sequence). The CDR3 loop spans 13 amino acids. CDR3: CSAPDQFTDTQYF. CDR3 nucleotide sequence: TGCAGTGCTCCAGACCAGTTCACAGATACGCAGTATTTT.

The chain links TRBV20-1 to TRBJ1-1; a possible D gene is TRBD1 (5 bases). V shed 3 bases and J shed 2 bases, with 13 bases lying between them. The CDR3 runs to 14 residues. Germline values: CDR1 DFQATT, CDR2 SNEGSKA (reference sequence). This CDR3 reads CSASFWQGNTEAFF. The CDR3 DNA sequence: TGCAGTGCTAGCTTCTGGCAGGGAAACACTGAAGCTTTCTTT.

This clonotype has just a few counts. The DNA for the CDR3 is TGTGCCAGCAGTACGCGCGGGACGGTATACGAGCAGTACTTC. Its translation: CASSTRGTVYEQYF. This chain links TRBV12-3 or TRBV12-4 with TRBJ2-7; D perhaps matches TRBD2 (6 bases). This CDR3 spans 14 amino acids. V lost 5 bases and J 4 bases, leaving 15 bases between the germline ends.

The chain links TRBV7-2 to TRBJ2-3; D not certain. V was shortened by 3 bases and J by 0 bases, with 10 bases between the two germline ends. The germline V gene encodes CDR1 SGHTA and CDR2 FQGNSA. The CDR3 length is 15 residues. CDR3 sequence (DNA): TGTGCCAGCAGCTTTCCCGGTTCTAGCACAGATACGCAGTATTTT. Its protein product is CASSFPGSSTDTQYF.

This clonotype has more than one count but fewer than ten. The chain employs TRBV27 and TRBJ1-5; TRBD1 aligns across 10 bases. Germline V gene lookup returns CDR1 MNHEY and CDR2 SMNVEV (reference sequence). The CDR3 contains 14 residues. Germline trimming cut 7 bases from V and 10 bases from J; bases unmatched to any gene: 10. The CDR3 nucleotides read TGTGCCAGCAAACCCGGACAGGGGGTTGGACCCCAGCATTTT. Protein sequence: CASKPGQGVGPQHF.

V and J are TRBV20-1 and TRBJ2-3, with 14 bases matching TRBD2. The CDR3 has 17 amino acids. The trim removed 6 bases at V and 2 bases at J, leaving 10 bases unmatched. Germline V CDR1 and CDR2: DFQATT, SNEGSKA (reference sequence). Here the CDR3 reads CSAPTSGGAGATDTQYF. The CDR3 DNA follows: TGCAGTGCCCCGACTAGCGGGGGGGCTGGGGCCACAGATACGCAGTATTTT.

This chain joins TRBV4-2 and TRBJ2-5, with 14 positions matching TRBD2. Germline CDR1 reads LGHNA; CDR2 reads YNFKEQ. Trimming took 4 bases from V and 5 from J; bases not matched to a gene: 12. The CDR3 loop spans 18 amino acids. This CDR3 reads CASSLTAGTSGRMETQYF. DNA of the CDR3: TGTGCCAGCAGCCTCACCGCCGGGACTAGCGGGAGAATGGAGACCCAGTACTTC.

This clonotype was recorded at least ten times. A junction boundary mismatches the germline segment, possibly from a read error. The CDR3 coding sequence is TGCAGTGCCAGAGGAAGGGGGGACAGGGGTGACACTAACTATGGCTACACCTTC. It is translated as CSARGRGDRGDTNYGYTF. The J gene is TRBJ1-2, the V gene TRBV20-1; 10 nucleotides line up with TRBD1. Germline V lookup: CDR1 DFQATT, CDR2 SNEGSKA (reference sequence). The CDR3 is made up of 18 amino acids.

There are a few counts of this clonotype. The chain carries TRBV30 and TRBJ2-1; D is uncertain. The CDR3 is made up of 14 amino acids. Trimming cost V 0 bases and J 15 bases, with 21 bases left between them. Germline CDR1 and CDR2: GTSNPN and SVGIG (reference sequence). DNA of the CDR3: TGTGCCTGGAGTGTAGGAACGACGGGTCGTCACTTGTTCTTC. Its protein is CAWSVGTTGRHLFF.

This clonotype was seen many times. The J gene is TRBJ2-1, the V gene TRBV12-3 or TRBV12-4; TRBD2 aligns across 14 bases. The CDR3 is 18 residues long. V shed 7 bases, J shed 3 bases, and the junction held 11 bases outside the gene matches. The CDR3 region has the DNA TGTGCCAGCATCCGAAAGGGACTAGCGGGAGTAGACTACAATGAGCAGTTCTTC. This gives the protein CASIRKGLAGVDYNEQFF.

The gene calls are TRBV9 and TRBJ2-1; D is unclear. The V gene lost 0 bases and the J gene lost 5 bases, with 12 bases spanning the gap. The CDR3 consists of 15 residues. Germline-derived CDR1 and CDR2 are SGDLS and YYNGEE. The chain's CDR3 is CASSVEGILDNEQFF. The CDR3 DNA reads TGTGCCAGCAGCGTAGAGGGTATATTGGACAATGAGCAGTTCTTC.

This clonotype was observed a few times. The CDR3 region has the DNA TGTGCCAGCAGTCCCCAGCGGGAGAGCCCCTTATACAATGAGCAGTTCTTC. It translates to CASSPQRESPLYNEQFF. The chain employs TRBV28 and TRBJ2-1, with 8 bases that match TRBD2. Germline CDR1 MDHEN, CDR2 SYDVKM. The CDR3 is 17 amino acids. J lost 4 bases, V lost 5 bases, and 13 bases had no gene match.

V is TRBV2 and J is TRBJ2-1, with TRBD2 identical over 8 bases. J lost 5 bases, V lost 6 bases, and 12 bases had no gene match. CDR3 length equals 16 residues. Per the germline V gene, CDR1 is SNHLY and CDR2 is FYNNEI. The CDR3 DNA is TGTGCCAGCAGCTTACCGGGACTAGGTCCTAACAATGAGCAGTTCTTC. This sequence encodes CASSLPGLGPNNEQFF.

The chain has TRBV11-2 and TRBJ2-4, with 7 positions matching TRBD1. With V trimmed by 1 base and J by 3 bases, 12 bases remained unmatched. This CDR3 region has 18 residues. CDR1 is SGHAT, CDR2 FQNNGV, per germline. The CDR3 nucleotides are TGTGCCAGCAGCTTAGTTAAGGGCAGACAGGGCGGCAAAAACATTCAGTACTTC. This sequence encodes CASSLVKGRQGGKNIQYF. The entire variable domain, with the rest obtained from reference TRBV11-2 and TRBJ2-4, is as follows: EAGVAQSPRYKIIEKRQSVAFWCNPISGHATLYWYQQILGQGPKLLIQFQNNGVVDDSQLPKDRFSAERLKGVDSTLKIQPAKLEDSAVYLCASSLVKGRQGGKNIQYFGAGTRLSVL.

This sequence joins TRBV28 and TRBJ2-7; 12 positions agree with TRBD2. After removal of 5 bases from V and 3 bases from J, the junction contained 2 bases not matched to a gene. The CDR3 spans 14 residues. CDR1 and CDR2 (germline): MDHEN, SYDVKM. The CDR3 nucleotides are TGTGCCAGCAGTGGACTAGCGGGGTTCTACGAGCAGTACTTC. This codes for CASSGLAGFYEQYF. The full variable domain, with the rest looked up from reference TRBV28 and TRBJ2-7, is DVKVTQSSRYLVKRTGEKVFLECVQDMDHENMFWYRQDPGLGLRLIYFSYDVKMKEKGDIPEGYSVSREKKERFSLILESASTNQTSMYLCASSGLAGFYEQYFGPGTRLTVT.

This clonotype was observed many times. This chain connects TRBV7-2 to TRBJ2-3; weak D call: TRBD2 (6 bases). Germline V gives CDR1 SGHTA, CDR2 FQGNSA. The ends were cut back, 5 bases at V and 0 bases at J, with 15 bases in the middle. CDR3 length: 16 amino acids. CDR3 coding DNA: TGTGCCAGCAGCCGCCGGACTGGGACTAGCACAGATACGCAGTATTTT. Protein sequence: CASSRRTGTSTDTQYF.

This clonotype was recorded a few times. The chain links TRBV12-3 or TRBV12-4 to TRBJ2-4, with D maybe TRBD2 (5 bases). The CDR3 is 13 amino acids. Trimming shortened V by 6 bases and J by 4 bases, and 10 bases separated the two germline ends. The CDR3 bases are TGTGCCAGCAGGGACGGACTTAAAAACATTCAGTACTTC. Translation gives CASRDGLKNIQYF.

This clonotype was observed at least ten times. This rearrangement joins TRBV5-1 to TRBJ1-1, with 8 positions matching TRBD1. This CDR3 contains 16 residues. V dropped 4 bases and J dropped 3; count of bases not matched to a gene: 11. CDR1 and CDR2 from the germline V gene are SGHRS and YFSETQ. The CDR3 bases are TGCGCCAGCAGCCCATATGCGGGGACAGGCGACACTGAAGCTTTCTTT. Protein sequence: CASSPYAGTGDTEAFF.

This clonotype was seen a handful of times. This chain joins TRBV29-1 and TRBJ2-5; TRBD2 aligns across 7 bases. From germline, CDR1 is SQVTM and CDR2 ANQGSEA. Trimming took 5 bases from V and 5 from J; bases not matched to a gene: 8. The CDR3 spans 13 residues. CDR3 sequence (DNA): TGCAGCGTTTCGATCGGGGGGACGGAGACCCAGTACTTC. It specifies CSVSIGGTETQYF.

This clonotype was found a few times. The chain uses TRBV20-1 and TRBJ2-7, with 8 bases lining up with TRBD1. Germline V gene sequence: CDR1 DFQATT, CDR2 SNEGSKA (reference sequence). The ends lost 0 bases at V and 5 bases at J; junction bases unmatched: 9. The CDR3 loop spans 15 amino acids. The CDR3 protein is CSARDSNQGAHEQYF. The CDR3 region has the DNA TGCAGTGCTAGAGACTCAAATCAGGGGGCCCACGAGCAGTACTTC.

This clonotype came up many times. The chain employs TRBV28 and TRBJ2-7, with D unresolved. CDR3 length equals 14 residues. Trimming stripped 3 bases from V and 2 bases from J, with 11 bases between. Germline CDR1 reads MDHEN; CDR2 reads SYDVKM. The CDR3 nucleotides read TGTGCCAGCAGTTTCCTCTACCAGACCTACGAGCAGTACTTC. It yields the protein CASSFLYQTYEQYF.

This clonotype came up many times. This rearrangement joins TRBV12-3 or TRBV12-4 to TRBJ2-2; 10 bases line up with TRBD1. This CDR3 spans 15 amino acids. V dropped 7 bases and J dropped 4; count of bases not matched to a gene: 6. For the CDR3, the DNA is TGTGCCAGCATCTTGACAGGGGGCCTCACCGGGGAGCTGTTTTTT. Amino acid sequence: CASILTGGLTGELFF.